A single sample is the source of the 29 T cell receptor beta chains below, sequenced in a study of blood T cell repertoires in COVID-19 (dated by TCRdb to 2020 to 2022). The method behind the library was the immunoSEQ multiplex PCR assay. The source is immuneACCESS, and TCRdb retained only in-frame sequences with V and J called. Part of the clones is not carried over; for the studies checked, unresolved V genes explain less than half of this, and the remainder is unexplained. The sample has about 180,000 clones on record, roughly 88% of them singletons. Roughly 9% of the sample belongs to the ten largest clones. Sequences were obtained from PBMCs or T cells enriched from blood (not recorded which). The source of these receptors is a woman younger than 30 who had recovered from COVID-19.

The V call is TRBV28, the J call TRBJ2-7; D possibly corresponds to TRBD1 (6 bases). The V end was cut by 7 bases, the J end by 4 bases, with 26 bases between. This CDR3 is 17 amino acids long. The germline V gene encodes CDR1 MDHEN and CDR2 SYDVKM. The CDR3 loop is CASIPGSRGSVRYEQYF. The DNA of the CDR3 is TGTGCCAGCATCCCCGGGTCCAGGGGATCTGTTAGATACGAGCAGTACTTC.

This chain connects TRBV18 to TRBJ1-1, with 12 bases fitting TRBD1. With 6 bases clipped from V and 3 bases from J, the junction kept 8 bases outside the gene matches. CDR3 length: 16 residues. Germline CDR1 and CDR2: KGHSH and LQKENI. Here the CDR3 reads CASSSGQGALDTEAFF. CDR3 DNA: TGTGCCAGCTCCTCGGGACAGGGGGCCCTAGACACTGAAGCTTTCTTT.

The chain carries TRBV14 and TRBJ2-1; 7 bases are shared with TRBD2. CDR3 length equals 15 residues. The ends lost 3 bases at V and 4 bases at J; junction bases unmatched: 6. CDR1 is SGHDN, CDR2 FVKESK, per germline. The CDR3 DNA sequence: TGTGCCAGCAGCCAGGCTAGCGGAATTTACAATGAGCAGTTCTTC. Amino acid sequence: CASSQASGIYNEQFF.

This clone has only a few counts. The chain has TRBV6-4 and TRBJ1-6, with D uncertain. Trimming pared 4 bases from V and 3 bases from J, leaving 16 bases between. Germline values: CDR1 MRHNA, CDR2 SNTAGT. This CDR3 is built from 17 residues. The CDR3 reads CASSGNSGLIYNSPLHF. In DNA form, the CDR3 reads TGTGCCAGCAGTGGGAATTCGGGTCTGATCTATAATTCACCCCTCCACTTT.

The chain recombines TRBV11-2 with TRBJ2-2; 9 positions match TRBD1. This CDR3 is built from 15 residues. CDR1 SGHAT and CDR2 FQNNGV come from the germline V gene. V was pared by 4 bases and J by 3 bases, with 3 bases of the junction left unmatched. The CDR3 nucleotides are TGTGCCAGCAGCTCAAGACAGGGGGACACCGGGGAGCTGTTTTTT. It encodes CASSSRQGDTGELFF.

The chain is built from TRBV14 and TRBJ1-2; D is perhaps TRBD1 (6 bases). CDR3 size: 14 residues. CDR1 is SGHDN, CDR2 FVKESK, per germline. The ends were cut back, 2 bases at V and 7 bases at J, with 14 bases in the middle. CDR3 bases: TGTGCCAGCAGCCAACAGGGGATACGGGGTGGCTACACCTTC. It encodes CASSQQGIRGGYTF.

This chain connects TRBV6-5 to TRBJ2-7; tentative D call: TRBD2 (5 bases). V dropped 4 bases and J dropped 2 bases, with 18 bases sitting between them. This CDR3 spans 16 amino acids. Germline CDR1 and CDR2: MNHEY and SVGAGI. In nucleotides, the CDR3 is TGTGCCAGCAGTTTGGACTTGGGGTTAGGCCCCTACGAGCAGTACTTC. As protein: CASSLDLGLGPYEQYF.

The chain uses TRBV30 and TRBJ2-3; the match to TRBD2 covers 11 bases. The junction had 3 bases not matched to a gene; V was cut back by 3 bases and J by 4 bases. The CDR3 spans 14 residues. Germline lookup yields CDR1 GTSNPN and CDR2 SVGIG (reference sequence). CDR3 in amino acids: CAWSTSGSPDTQYF. The CDR3, as DNA: TGTGCCTGGAGCACTAGCGGGAGCCCAGATACGCAGTATTTT.

This clone was recorded only once. The V gene is TRBV28, the J gene TRBJ1-2; D is uncertain. V dropped 1 base and J dropped 2 bases, with 8 bases sitting between them. The CDR3 is 14 amino acids. The germline CDR1 and CDR2 sequences are MDHEN and SYDVKM. CDR3: CASSLLAGNYGYTF. The CDR3 nucleotides are TGTGCCAGCAGTTTATTGGCAGGAAACTATGGCTACACCTTC.

The CDR3 bases are TGTGCCAGCAGTTTAGCAGGGATGAACACCATATATTTT. Translating gives CASSLAGMNTIYF. The chain is built from TRBV28 and TRBJ1-3; a possible D gene is TRBD1 (5 bases). Germline lookup yields CDR1 MDHEN and CDR2 SYDVKM. The V gene lost 2 bases and the J gene lost 7 bases, with 9 bases spanning the gap. This CDR3 has 13 residues. Full variable domain (remainder filled in from reference TRBV28 and TRBJ1-3): DVKVTQSSRYLVKRTGEKVFLECVQDMDHENMFWYRQDPGLGLRLIYFSYDVKMKEKGDIPEGYSVSREKKERFSLILESASTNQTSMYLCASSLAGMNTIYFGEGSWLTVV.

The genes are TRBV4-1 and TRBJ2-7; D unresolved. The CDR3 spans 13 residues. Germline V lookup: CDR1 MGHRA, CDR2 YSYEKL. The ends were cut back, 0 bases at V and 3 bases at J, with 6 bases in the middle. The CDR3, as DNA: TGCGCCAGCAGCCAAGATGGGCGCTACGAGCAGTACTTC. It yields the protein CASSQDGRYEQYF.

The V and J genes are TRBV6-2 or TRBV6-3 and TRBJ1-1, with 11 bases identical to TRBD1. V shed 2 bases and J 6 bases; nucleotides not matched to a gene: 5. This CDR3 comprises 15 residues. The germline V gene encodes CDR1 MNHEY and CDR2 SVGEGT. The CDR3 loop is CASSYGQGAGAEAFF. In DNA form, the CDR3 reads TGTGCCAGCAGTTACGGACAGGGGGCAGGGGCTGAAGCTTTCTTT.

V is TRBV30 and J is TRBJ2-7; possible D gene TRBD1, 5 bases. The CDR3 has 12 residues. In germline, CDR1 is GTSNPN, CDR2 SVGIG (reference sequence). V shed 4 bases and J shed 3 bases, with 10 bases lying between them. CDR3 amino acids: CAWIGQGYEQYF. In nucleotides, the CDR3 is TGTGCCTGGATTGGTCAGGGCTACGAGCAGTACTTC.

V gene TRBV5-1 combines with J gene TRBJ1-4; 12 bases line up with TRBD1. This CDR3 is 18 amino acids long. CDR1 SGHRS and CDR2 YFSETQ come from the germline V gene. V was clipped by 4 bases and J by 4 bases; unmatched bases: 11. CDR3 residues: CASSLGGQGAQSNEKLFF. Here the CDR3 DNA reads TGCGCCAGCAGCCTGGGGGGACAGGGGGCGCAAAGTAATGAAAAACTGTTTTTT.

This clone was detected once. This chain connects TRBV6-2 or TRBV6-3 to TRBJ1-6, with D possibly TRBD1 on 5 matching bases. The CDR3 is 13 residues long. Germline V gene lookup returns CDR1 MNHEY and CDR2 SVGEGT. Trimming took off 2 bases at V and 7 bases at J, with 6 bases between the two ends. The CDR3 DNA reads TGTGCCAGCAGTTACGGGGCCAATTCACCCCTCCACTTT. Residues: CASSYGANSPLHF.

The rearrangement links TRBV19 to TRBJ2-7; TRBD2 agrees at 8 bases. Germline CDR1 and CDR2: LNHDA and SQIVND (reference sequence). CDR3 length: 17 residues. Losses at the gene ends were 4 bases for V and 1 base for J; bases not matched to a gene: 12. The CDR3 loop is CASSTFAGGEKSYEQYF. As DNA, the CDR3 is TGTGCCAGTAGTACCTTCGCGGGGGGCGAAAAATCCTACGAGCAGTACTTC. The variable domain in full, with the rest retrieved from reference TRBV19 and TRBJ2-7, is DGGITQSPKYLFRKEGQNVTLSCEQNLNHDAMYWYRQDPGQGLRLIYYSQIVNDFQKGDIAEGYSVSREKKESFPLTVTSAQKNPTAFYLCASSTFAGGEKSYEQYFGPGTRLTVT.

This sequence joins TRBV7-2 and TRBJ2-1, with 12 positions matching TRBD2. CDR1 and CDR2 (germline): SGHTA, FQGNSA. Trimming removed 8 bases from V and 6 bases from J; junction bases left unmatched: 5. The CDR3 extends over 14 amino acids. The CDR3 region has the DNA TGTGCCAGCTGCTCGACTAGCGGGGGCAATGAGCAGTTCTTC. Translating it yields CASCSTSGGNEQFF.

The rearrangement links TRBV28 to TRBJ1-6; D may be TRBD1 (5 bases). This CDR3 has 14 residues. With 4 bases removed from V and 10 bases from J, the gap between germline ends came to 14 bases. In germline, CDR1 is MDHEN, CDR2 SYDVKM. The CDR3 loop is CASSSEGATSPLHF. CDR3 bases: TGTGCCAGCAGTTCGGAAGGGGCCACCTCACCCCTCCACTTT.

The rearrangement links TRBV18 to TRBJ1-4; the match to TRBD1 covers 7 bases. With 1 base clipped from V and 7 bases from J, the junction kept 6 bases outside the gene matches. Per germline, CDR1 KGHSH and CDR2 LQKENI. The CDR3 runs 15 residues. The CDR3 loop reads CASSPLTGLSEKLFF. DNA of the CDR3: TGTGCCAGCTCACCACTGACAGGGCTCTCTGAAAAACTGTTTTTT.

J is TRBJ1-5 and V is TRBV5-8; D may be TRBD1 (6 bases). The germline V gene has CDR1 SGHTS and CDR2 YDEGEE. CDR3 size: 16 residues. V gave up 4 bases and J gave up 6 bases, with 20 bases separating them. CDR3 in amino acids: CASSRGITGPSQPQHF. CDR3 nucleotide sequence: TGTGCCAGCAGCAGAGGGATTACAGGGCCTTCTCAGCCCCAGCATTTT. The whole variable domain, filled in from reference TRBV5-8 and TRBJ1-5, reads EAGVTQSPTHLIKTRGQQATLRCSPISGHTSVYWYQQALGLGLQFLLWYDEGEERNRGNFPPRFSGRQFPNYSSELNVNALELEDSALYLCASSRGITGPSQPQHFGDGTRLSIL.

The chain links TRBV6-4 to TRBJ2-1, with TRBD2 as a possible D gene (5 bases). CDR3 size: 17 residues. The germline V gene encodes CDR1 MRHNA and CDR2 SNTAGT. V dropped 0 bases and J dropped 7 bases, with 19 bases sitting between them. The CDR3 region has the DNA TGTGCCAGCAGTGACTCCATACATATGGACTGGATGAATGAGCAGTTCTTC. Amino acids: CASSDSIHMDWMNEQFF.

This clone is a singleton in its sample. This chain uses TRBV10-2 with TRBJ2-5; the D gene is possibly TRBD2 (7 bases). The V and J ends lost 6 bases and 3 bases respectively, with 20 bases between them. CDR3 length: 16 amino acids. Germline V gene lookup returns CDR1 WSHSY and CDR2 SAAADI. Here the CDR3 reads CASSPDWEGVKETQYF. In nucleotides, the CDR3 is TGCGCCAGCAGCCCGGACTGGGAGGGGGTTAAAGAGACCCAGTACTTC.

This chain connects TRBV27 to TRBJ2-1; TRBD1 matches at 8 bases. The germline V gene encodes CDR1 MNHEY and CDR2 SMNVEV (reference sequence). The CDR3 consists of 15 residues. V trimming: 5 bases; J trimming: 3 bases; junction bases outside the gene matches: 6. CDR3 DNA sequence: TGTGCCAGCAGTCTGACGACAGGGGTCTACAATGAGCAGTTCTTC. Residues: CASSLTTGVYNEQFF.

DNA of the CDR3: TGTGCCAGCGGACAGGGCAATTCACCCCTCCACTTT. It codes for CASGQGNSPLHF. This sequence joins TRBV6-5 and TRBJ1-6, with 8 bases that match TRBD1. Germline V gives CDR1 MNHEY, CDR2 SVGAGI. The V segment lost 8 bases and the J segment 7 bases; nucleotides outside the gene matches: 1. This CDR3 spans 12 amino acids.

V and J are TRBV7-9 and TRBJ2-7; the D gene is possibly TRBD2 (6 bases). CDR3 length: 15 amino acids. In germline, CDR1 is SEHNR, CDR2 FQNEAQ (reference sequence). Trimming cost V 8 bases and J 3 bases, with 20 bases left between them. CDR3 DNA: TGTGCCAGCCGCCGGGACTCAGGACGGCTCTACGAGCAGTACTTC. Translated: CASRRDSGRLYEQYF.

The chain uses TRBV29-1 and TRBJ2-1; D might be TRBD1 (6 bases). V lost 4 bases and J 2 bases, leaving 9 bases between the germline ends. In germline, CDR1 is SQVTM, CDR2 ANQGSEA. This CDR3 contains 13 residues. CDR3 sequence: CSVATGTYNEQFF. The CDR3 nucleotides read TGCAGCGTTGCGACAGGCACCTACAATGAGCAGTTCTTC.

The CDR3 sequence is CASSLVGSLNTEAFF. For the CDR3, the DNA is TGCGCCAGCAGCTTGGTGGGCAGCTTGAACACTGAAGCTTTCTTT. The chain combines TRBV5-1 with TRBJ1-1; D gene uncertain. Trimming took 0 bases from V and 0 from J, leaving 9 bases between them. The CDR3 is 15 amino acids. In germline, CDR1 is SGHRS, CDR2 YFSETQ.

This clone has just one count. This sequence joins TRBV7-6 and TRBJ1-1; a possible D gene is TRBD1 (6 bases). V lost 1 base to trimming and J lost 3 bases, with 12 bases between them. The germline gives CDR1 SGHVS, CDR2 FNYEAQ. This CDR3 has 15 amino acids. The CDR3 reads CASSLDRELDTEAFF. CDR3 in DNA: TGTGCCAGCAGCTTAGACAGGGAGTTGGACACTGAAGCTTTCTTT.

The CDR3 DNA sequence: TGTGCCAGCGATACTTACAGGGGAGGCTACACCTTC. The encoded protein is CASDTYRGGYTF. The chain links TRBV6-5 to TRBJ1-2; TRBD1 matches 7 bases. J lost 8 bases, V lost 8 bases, and 8 bases had no gene match. This CDR3 has 12 amino acids. CDR1 and CDR2 from the germline V gene are MNHEY and SVGAGI.